The 25 T cell receptor beta chains below were found in one sample sequenced in a study of cytomegalovirus exposure and HLA in healthy donors. Primers for the PCR totalled 60 Vbeta and 13 Jbeta. Clones were read by immunoSEQ multiplex PCR, and TCRdb kept only the in-frame ones, dropping some. Of roughly 160,000 clones listed, about 80% are singletons. Sequenced material: PBMCs. The source of these receptors is a woman aged 45-65 years in good health and CMV-seronegative.

The chain uses TRBV6-5 and TRBJ1-4; no firm D call. The CDR3 is 13 amino acids. Germline CDR1 and CDR2: MNHEY and SVGAGI. Trimming removed 6 bases at V and 6 bases at J, with 11 bases between. The CDR3 spells CASSRAGYEKLFF. CDR3 DNA sequence: TGTGCCAGCAGCCGAGCGGGGTATGAAAAACTGTTTTTT.

As DNA, the CDR3 is TGTGCCAGTAGTATCTTAGCGGGGGTCCACGAGCAGTACTTC. This codes for CASSILAGVHEQYF. The chain couples TRBV19 to TRBJ2-7, with 9 bases that match TRBD2. The V gene end was trimmed by 3 bases and the J gene end by 5 bases; junction bases not matched to a gene: 5. Germline CDR1 LNHDA, CDR2 SQIVND (reference sequence). This CDR3 is built from 14 residues.

This clone has a single count. V gene TRBV5-1 combines with J gene TRBJ2-1, with D possibly TRBD2 on 5 matching bases. The germline CDR1 and CDR2 sequences are SGHRS and YFSETQ. The CDR3 consists of 13 residues. Trimming shortened V by 0 bases and J by 6 bases, and 7 bases separated the two germline ends. In DNA form, the CDR3 reads TGCGCCAGCAGCTTGGGACTACCCAATGAGCAGTTCTTC. Its translation is CASSLGLPNEQFF.

The rearrangement links TRBV6-5 to TRBJ2-1, with D possibly being TRBD1 (6 bases). The germline V gene has CDR1 MNHEY and CDR2 SVGAGI. This CDR3 region has 12 residues. V was pared by 5 bases and J by 10 bases, with 12 bases between. CDR3 DNA: TGTGCCAGCAGTCGTTCCGGGACAGAGCAGTTCTTC. This translates into CASSRSGTEQFF.

The chain joins TRBV28 to TRBJ2-7, with 8 bases aligning to TRBD2. The CDR3 sequence is 14 residues long. CDR1 and CDR2 from the germline V gene are MDHEN and SYDVKM. V trimming: 8 bases; J trimming: 0 bases; junction bases outside the gene matches: 6. The CDR3 loop reads CASLGTSPSYEQYF. DNA for the CDR3: TGTGCCAGCCTGGGGACTAGTCCCTCCTACGAGCAGTACTTC. Based on the CDR3 plus reference TRBV28 and TRBJ2-7, the full variable domain is DVKVTQSSRYLVKRTGEKVFLECVQDMDHENMFWYRQDPGLGLRLIYFSYDVKMKEKGDIPEGYSVSREKKERFSLILESASTNQTSMYLCASLGTSPSYEQYFGPGTRLTVT.

The rearrangement uses TRBV30 and TRBJ2-3, with TRBD2 matching 8 bases. The CDR3 runs 15 residues. Trimming removed 1 base from V and 5 bases from J; junction bases left unmatched: 8. From germline, CDR1 is GTSNPN and CDR2 SVGIG (reference sequence). CDR3 amino acids: CAWSASGRSRDTQYF. Written as DNA, the CDR3 is TGTGCCTGGAGTGCGAGCGGGAGATCGAGAGATACGCAGTATTTT.

The chain joins TRBV19 to TRBJ1-4; D unclear. Trimming removed 1 base from V and 8 bases from J, with 8 bases in between. The CDR3 runs 13 residues. Germline CDR1 and CDR2: LNHDA and SQIVND (reference sequence). In DNA form, the CDR3 reads TGTGCCAGTAGTATAGCAGGAGGGGAAAAACTGTTTTTT. It encodes CASSIAGGEKLFF.

CDR3 amino acids: CASIPAPDRGGYGYTF. The CDR3 DNA reads as TGTGCCAGCATCCCAGCCCCGGACAGGGGAGGATATGGCTACACCTTC. This chain links TRBV11-2 with TRBJ1-2; 9 nucleotides agree with TRBD1. This CDR3 contains 16 residues. Germline V gene sequence: CDR1 SGHAT, CDR2 FQNNGV. J gave up 5 bases and V 7 bases, and 14 bases lay outside the gene matches.

The chain uses TRBV4-1 and TRBJ1-1, with 11 bases fitting TRBD1. The germline V gene encodes CDR1 MGHRA and CDR2 YSYEKL. The CDR3 extends over 17 amino acids. V trimming: 1 base; J trimming: 5 bases; junction bases outside the gene matches: 9. The CDR3 region has the DNA TGCGCCAGCAGCCAAGGGGGACAGGGGGTCTCGGGAACTGAAGCTTTCTTT. As protein: CASSQGGQGVSGTEAFF.

This chain connects TRBV10-3 to TRBJ1-1; unclear D gene. This CDR3 comprises 14 residues. Germline CDR1 reads ENHRY; CDR2 reads SYGVKD. V shed 2 bases and J shed 4 bases, with 11 bases lying between them. The CDR3 DNA is TGTGCCATCAGTGAGCCGGGTGAAAGCACTGAAGCTTTCTTT. As protein: CAISEPGESTEAFF.

The chain recombines TRBV5-1 with TRBJ2-5, with 8 bases lining up with TRBD2. The junction had 12 bases not matched to a gene; V was cut back by 3 bases and J by 5 bases. The CDR3 runs 16 residues. CDR1 is SGHRS and CDR2 is YFSETQ in the germline V gene. The CDR3 region is CASSSMGLGARETQYF. Written as DNA, the CDR3 is TGCGCCAGCAGCTCGATGGGACTAGGCGCGAGGGAGACCCAGTACTTC.

The chain carries TRBV19 and TRBJ1-6; D is perhaps TRBD1 (6 bases). V lost 5 bases, J lost 6 bases, and 14 bases lay in between. CDR3 length: 15 residues. Per the germline V gene, CDR1 is LNHDA and CDR2 is SQIVND (reference sequence). The DNA of the CDR3 is TGTGCCAGTAGTTTCCGGGACATCCTTAATTCACCCCTCCACTTT. Amino acids: CASSFRDILNSPLHF.

This clone was seen a handful of times. The chain employs TRBV4-1 and TRBJ2-7, with 8 bases matching TRBD1. V was clipped by 4 bases and J by 5 bases; unmatched bases: 7. The CDR3 is 14 amino acids. Per the germline V gene, CDR1 is MGHRA and CDR2 is YSYEKL. Here the CDR3 DNA reads TGCGCCAGCAGCCTGGGACAGGTCAGGAACGAGCAGTACTTC. Translation: CASSLGQVRNEQYF.

Only one count was recorded for this clone. J is TRBJ1-3 and V is TRBV21-1; TRBD1, the table's D call, was not compared with the DNA. TRBV21-1 is reported as a pseudogene. This CDR3 has 16 residues. The CDR3 DNA follows: TGTGCCAGCAGCCCTCCCAGGGACATCGCTGGAAACACCATATATTTT. This codes for CASSPPRDIAGNTIYF.

V and J are TRBV28 and TRBJ2-2; D is perhaps TRBD2 (6 bases). Deletions cut 3 bases from V and 13 bases from J, with 21 bases between. The CDR3 extends over 15 amino acids. The germline V gene has CDR1 MDHEN and CDR2 SYDVKM. This chain's CDR3 is CASSLGRGYPEGLFF. CDR3 bases: TGTGCCAGCAGTTTGGGACGTGGGTACCCGGAGGGGCTGTTTTTT. The full variable domain, completed using reference TRBV28 and TRBJ2-2, is DVKVTQSSRYLVKRTGEKVFLECVQDMDHENMFWYRQDPGLGLRLIYFSYDVKMKEKGDIPEGYSVSREKKERFSLILESASTNQTSMYLCASSLGRGYPEGLFFGEGSRLTVL.

As to this clone: This CDR3 fails to terminate in the conserved phenylalanine or tryptophan, so it likely reflects a read error. J is TRBJ2-7 and V is TRBV6-5; the match to TRBD1 covers 10 bases. The germline V gene has CDR1 MNHEY and CDR2 SVGAGI. V lost 5 bases and J lost 4; bases outside the gene matches: 5. This CDR3 spans 14 amino acids. The CDR3 loop is CASSIPGQGYEQYL. The CDR3 DNA follows: TGTGCCAGCAGTATCCCGGGACAGGGGTACGAGCAGTACCTC.

The rearrangement uses TRBV28 and TRBJ2-1; 11 positions agree with TRBD2. Germline assignment: CDR1 MDHEN and CDR2 SYDVKM. Trimming cost V 5 bases and J 6 bases; bases outside gene matches: 6. CDR3 length: 15 residues. CDR3 nucleotide sequence: TGTGCCAGCAGTCCCGGGACTAGCGGAATCAATGAGCAGTTCTTC. Its translation: CASSPGTSGINEQFF.

This clone was seen a single time. The chain uses TRBV27 and TRBJ1-2; TRBD1 agrees at 7 bases. Germline lookup yields CDR1 MNHEY and CDR2 SMNVEV (reference sequence). The CDR3 contains 15 residues. Trimming at V came to 2 bases and at J to 0 bases, leaving 3 bases not matched to a gene. The CDR3 here is CASSLEGGPNYGYTF. The CDR3 DNA follows: TGTGCCAGCAGTTTAGAAGGGGGCCCTAACTATGGCTACACCTTC.

This chain joins TRBV7-2 and TRBJ1-1, with TRBD1 identical over 7 bases. The V segment lost 5 bases and the J segment 2 bases; nucleotides outside the gene matches: 8. Germline values: CDR1 SGHTA, CDR2 FQGNSA. The CDR3 loop spans 15 amino acids. CDR3 in DNA: TGTGCCAGCAGCGTGGAGGGGGCGGCTAACACTGAAGCTTTCTTT. Encoded protein: CASSVEGAANTEAFF.

J is TRBJ1-6 and V is TRBV4-3, with D maybe TRBD1 (6 bases). This CDR3 has 18 residues. Germline CDR1 is LGHNA and CDR2 is YSLEER. V lost 0 bases and J 7 bases, leaving 19 bases between the germline ends. The CDR3 nucleotides read TGCGCCAGCAGCCAAGATCTCCCGACAGGCAGAATCAATTCACCCCTCCACTTT. Protein: CASSQDLPTGRINSPLHF.

This clone turned up a few times. The chain has TRBV9 and TRBJ2-1; TRBD2 agrees at 10 bases. The germline CDR1 and CDR2 sequences are SGDLS and YYNGEE. The CDR3 runs 15 residues. J lost 2 bases, V lost 3 bases, and 2 bases had no gene match. The CDR3: CASSESGRAYNEQFF. The CDR3 nucleotides read TGTGCCAGCAGCGAAAGCGGGAGGGCCTACAATGAGCAGTTCTTC.

The V gene is TRBV18, the J gene TRBJ2-3; TRBD1 agrees at 7 bases. Unmatched junction bases numbered 7, after V lost 4 bases and J lost 3 bases. The germline gives CDR1 KGHSH, CDR2 LQKENI. The CDR3 loop spans 15 amino acids. This chain's CDR3 is CASSQDREPTDTQYF. The CDR3 DNA reads as TGTGCCAGCTCACAAGACAGGGAGCCTACAGATACGCAGTATTTT.

Only a few counts were recorded for this clone. The chain is built from TRBV19 and TRBJ1-6; TRBD1 might be the D (6 bases). Trimming took 5 bases from V and 8 from J, leaving 16 bases between them. The length of the CDR3 is 15 residues. Germline CDR1 reads LNHDA; CDR2 reads SQIVND (reference sequence). This chain's CDR3 is CASSLAGEGDSPLHF. CDR3 coding DNA: TGTGCCAGTAGTTTGGCAGGGGAGGGTGATTCACCCCTCCACTTT.

V usage is TRBV28 and J usage is TRBJ1-4; 9 bases line up with TRBD1. V lost 5 bases and J lost 6; bases outside the gene matches: 10. The germline V gene encodes CDR1 MDHEN and CDR2 SYDVKM. The CDR3 sequence is 16 residues long. The CDR3 region is CASSPGTGQRDEKLFF. The DNA for the CDR3 is TGTGCCAGCAGTCCTGGGACAGGGCAACGAGATGAAAAACTGTTTTTT.

DNA for the CDR3: TGTGCCAGCAGTTCCCCGGACAGGGGGAGTCAGCCCCAGCATTTT. It yields the protein CASSSPDRGSQPQHF. The rearrangement uses TRBV28 and TRBJ1-5; 10 bases agree with TRBD1. CDR3 size: 15 residues. Germline CDR1 MDHEN, CDR2 SYDVKM. V lost 4 bases and J lost 6; bases outside the gene matches: 6. The entire variable domain, with the rest obtained from reference TRBV28 and TRBJ1-5, is as follows: DVKVTQSSRYLVKRTGEKVFLECVQDMDHENMFWYRQDPGLGLRLIYFSYDVKMKEKGDIPEGYSVSREKKERFSLILESASTNQTSMYLCASSSPDRGSQPQHFGDGTRLSIL.